The 13 T cell receptor beta chains given below trace back to one sample, sequenced in a study of T-cell memory formation after mild COVID-19. Each CDR3 protein is one row after TCRdb ran MiXCR on the 5' RACE reads. The profile shows more than 75,000 distinct CDR3 sequences, around 27% of them singletons. Sequencing was carried out using PBMCs or a T cell subset sorted from them (not recorded which). The receptors derive from a man between 18 and 35 years old who had mild COVID-19 (a few samples of this study predate the infection). Cell type and time point are not known.

As DNA, the CDR3 is TGCGCCAGCAGTCCCCCCCGGGGCTGGGAGACCCAGTACTTC. It encodes CASSPPRGWETQYF. The chain uses TRBV4-1 and TRBJ2-5; D may correspond to TRBD1 or TRBD2 (5 bases each). Looked up from germline, CDR1 is MGHRA and CDR2 is YSYEKL. The CDR3 extends over 14 amino acids. Trimming removed 6 bases at V and 5 bases at J, with 16 bases between.

This clonotype was seen more than once but under ten times. This chain uses TRBV4-1 with TRBJ2-7, with 9 bases fitting TRBD2. V dropped 3 bases and J dropped 5; count of bases not matched to a gene: 11. Germline V lookup: CDR1 MGHRA, CDR2 YSYEKL. The CDR3 consists of 16 residues. In nucleotides, the CDR3 is TGCGCCAGCAGCCAGGCCCCCGGGATAGCGGGGGACGAGCAGTACTTC. This gives the protein CASSQAPGIAGDEQYF.

V gene TRBV29-1 combines with J gene TRBJ2-1; 7 bases fit TRBD1. V lost 7 bases to trimming and J lost 0 bases; unmatched junction nucleotides: 9. In germline, CDR1 is SQVTM, CDR2 ANQGSEA. The CDR3 consists of 15 residues. The CDR3 is CSARGGPSSYNEQFF. DNA of the CDR3: TGCAGCGCCCGAGGGGGCCCCAGCTCCTACAATGAGCAGTTCTTC.

This clonotype was found a few times. The genes are TRBV4-3 and TRBJ1-1; no clear D gene. CDR3 length: 14 amino acids. Trimming removed 3 bases at V and 2 bases at J, with 10 bases between. CDR1 is LGHNA and CDR2 is YSLEER in the germline V gene. The CDR3 region is CASSQRTDNTEAFF. CDR3 nucleotides: TGCGCCAGCAGCCAGCGGACGGACAACACTGAAGCTTTCTTT.

J is TRBJ1-2 and V is TRBV4-3, with TRBD1 as a possible D gene (5 bases). V dropped 0 bases and J dropped 4 bases, with 12 bases sitting between them. CDR1 is LGHNA, CDR2 YSLEER, per germline. The CDR3 has 15 amino acids. CDR3 in DNA: TGCGCCAGCAGCCAAGATACAGGCAACCCCTATGGCTACACCTTC. Protein sequence: CASSQDTGNPYGYTF.

The chain is built from TRBV7-9 and TRBJ2-7, with D perhaps TRBD2 (6 bases). V was pared by 5 bases and J by 0 bases, with 17 bases between. This CDR3 is built from 16 residues. Germline V lookup: CDR1 SEHNR, CDR2 FQNEAQ (reference sequence). CDR3 loop: CASSQDLRGLSYEQYF. The DNA of the CDR3 is TGTGCCAGCAGCCAGGACTTGCGGGGCCTCTCCTACGAGCAGTACTTC.

The chain carries TRBV4-3 and TRBJ2-1; weak D call: TRBD1 (6 bases). The ends were cut back, 0 bases at V and 0 bases at J, with 12 bases in the middle. CDR3 length equals 17 residues. From germline, CDR1 is LGHNA and CDR2 YSLEER. CDR3: CASSQEGQWSSYNEQFF. CDR3 bases: TGCGCCAGCAGCCAAGAGGGACAATGGAGCTCCTACAATGAGCAGTTCTTC.

This clonotype showed up just a few times. DNA of the CDR3: TGCGCCAGCAGCTTGGTGTCAGGGGATGAAAAACTGTTTTTT. Amino acids: CASSLVSGDEKLFF. The J gene is TRBJ1-4, the V gene TRBV5-1; tentatively, D is TRBD1 (6 bases). The CDR3 sequence is 14 residues long. Trimming left V 0 bases short and J 6 bases short, with 9 bases between. Looked up from germline, CDR1 is SGHRS and CDR2 is YFSETQ.

This clonotype came up a few times. The chain combines TRBV24-1 with TRBJ2-4; weak D call: TRBD2 (7 bases). The V gene's germline CDR1 is KGHDR and CDR2 SFDVKD. The V gene lost 5 bases and the J gene lost 3 bases, with 13 bases spanning the gap. The CDR3 is 15 residues long. This CDR3 reads CATSGGGLVKNIQYF. The CDR3 DNA reads as TGTGCCACCAGTGGGGGGGGGCTTGTCAAAAACATTCAGTACTTC.

This clonotype was counted only a few times. The rearrangement joins TRBV20-1 to TRBJ2-7; 9 positions agree with TRBD1. CDR1 and CDR2 (germline): DFQATT, SNEGSKA (reference sequence). The CDR3 consists of 13 residues. Trimming removed 4 bases from V and 5 bases from J; junction bases left unmatched: 6. CDR3 loop: CSAIGDRDDEQYV. The CDR3 nucleotides read TGCAGTGCTATTGGGGACAGGGATGACGAGCAGTACGTC.

This clonotype was counted between two and nine times. The chain employs TRBV4-3 and TRBJ2-7, with 12 bases aligning to TRBD1. V trimming: 1 base; J trimming: 2 bases; junction bases outside the gene matches: 3. Germline loops: CDR1 LGHNA, CDR2 YSLEER. The CDR3 totals 16 residues. CDR3: CASSQGGQGATYEQYF. In nucleotides, the CDR3 is TGCGCCAGCAGCCAAGGGGGACAGGGGGCTACCTACGAGCAGTACTTC.

A single count supports this clonotype. The chain joins TRBV6-5 to TRBJ1-1; tentative D call: TRBD1 (6 bases). Germline V gives CDR1 MNHEY, CDR2 SVGAGI. Trimming removed 4 bases from V and 6 bases from J, with 12 bases in between. The CDR3 consists of 13 residues. The CDR3 region is CASSSTGTSEAFF. CDR3 DNA sequence: TGTGCCAGCAGTTCCACAGGGACTTCTGAAGCTTTCTTT.

The V and J genes are TRBV27 and TRBJ2-7; D may be TRBD1 (6 bases). V gave up 2 bases and J gave up 4 bases, with 15 bases separating them. Germline-derived CDR1 and CDR2 are MNHEY and SMNVEV (reference sequence). There are 15 residues in the CDR3. The chain's CDR3 is CASSLHPGEGYEQYV. In DNA form, the CDR3 reads TGTGCCAGCAGTTTACACCCAGGGGAAGGGTACGAGCAGTACGTC.